What follows describes a single TCR beta chain. The germline gives CDR1 SQVTM, CDR2 ANQGSEA. The V and J ends lost 4 bases and 3 bases respectively, with 16 bases between them. CDR3 length equals 14 residues. This entry belongs to a study of blood T cell repertoires in COVID-19. About the research overall: PBMCs, B-cell-depleted T cells, or T cells were the source of the cDNA or gDNA that made up the material.

Profiled with immunoSEQ multiplex PCR; TCRdb holds only in-frame clones, not every one. Here the sample spans roughly 56,000 clones, about 88% being singletons. V gene TRBV29-1 combines with J gene TRBJ2-7; possible D gene TRBD2, 5 bases. The source material was peripheral blood. This receptor was obtained from a woman aged 55-75 years with COVID-19, enrolled during active disease. CDR3 amino acids: CSVVETTVIYEQYF. Written as DNA, the CDR3 is TGCAGCGTTGTTGAGACTACCGTAATCTACGAGCAGTACTTC.